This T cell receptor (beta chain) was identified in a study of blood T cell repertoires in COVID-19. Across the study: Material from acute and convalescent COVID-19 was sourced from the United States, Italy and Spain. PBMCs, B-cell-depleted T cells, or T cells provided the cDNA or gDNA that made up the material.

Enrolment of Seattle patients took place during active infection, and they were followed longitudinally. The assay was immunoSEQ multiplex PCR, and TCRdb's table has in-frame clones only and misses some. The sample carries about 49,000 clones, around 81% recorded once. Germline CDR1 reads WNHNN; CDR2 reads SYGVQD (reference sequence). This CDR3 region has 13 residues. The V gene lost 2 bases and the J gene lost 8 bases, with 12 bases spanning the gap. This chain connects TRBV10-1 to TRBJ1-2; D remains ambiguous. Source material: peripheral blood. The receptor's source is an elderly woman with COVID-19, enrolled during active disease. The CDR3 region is CASSENKSGGYTF. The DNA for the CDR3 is TGCGCCAGCAGTGAGAACAAGTCCGGGGGCTACACCTTC.